This TCR beta chain was obtained from a study of OX40 agonist ivuxolimab in advanced cancers. Overall study context: The drug used for patients, ivuxolimab, was an agonistic anti-OX40 (CD134) antibody. Melanoma, hepatocellular carcinoma, head and neck or renal cell cancer occurred in dose-escalation patients. Regarding the study as a whole: More expanded clones were seen, on average, in CD8+ T cells than in CD4+.

Blood got drawn at baseline, again on cycle 4 day 1, and then on cycle 7 day 1. As concerns this clone: The antigen is unknown.

Sequenced by immunoSEQ multiplex PCR; TCRdb stores in-frame clones only, minus some. The sample consists of approximately 59,000 clones, approximately 80% of them appearing once. Germline V CDR1 and CDR2: MNHNS, SASEGT. Trimming removed 6 bases from V and 3 bases from J, with 8 bases in between. This CDR3 comprises 12 residues. The genes are TRBV6-1 and TRBJ1-2; D is uncertain. Material: CD4+ or CD8+ T cells sorted from blood, obtained in a trial of the OX40 agonist ivuxolimab. This TCR derives from an adult with an advanced solid tumor such as melanoma, head and neck, liver or kidney cancer. CDR3: CASRGQYYGYTF. In DNA, the CDR3 is TGTGCCAGCAGGGGCCAGTACTATGGCTACACCTTC.